This TCR beta chain was sequenced for a study of blood T cell repertoires in COVID-19. Study-level background: Acute-phase and convalescent COVID-19 samples originated in the United States, Italy and Spain. Sources were T cells, B-cell-depleted T cells, or PBMCs; the material itself was cDNA or gDNA.

In the original workflow: Estimated nucleated cell counts came from reference gene primer amplification. Clones were sequenced by immunoSEQ multiplex PCR, and TCRdb holds only the in-frame ones, with some missing. D and trimming come from the DNA, and the V and J calls and clone size come from that table. The profile covers 50,000 to 55,000 clones, with around 87% appearing a single time and 3.5% to 4.5% taken by the ten largest. V lost 1 base and J 4 bases, leaving 16 bases between the germline ends. Germline CDR1 is MGHDK and CDR2 is SYGVNS. The CDR3 is made up of 17 amino acids. This chain connects TRBV25-1 to TRBJ2-2, with TRBD1 as a possible D gene (5 bases). The source material was peripheral blood. The sequence came from a man aged 45-65 years with acute or convalescent COVID-19. In DNA, the CDR3 is TGTGCCAGCAGTGAATTCTCGCAGGGATGGCTCACCGGGGAGCTGTTTTTT. Translated: CASSEFSQGWLTGELFF.